This passage covers 7 T cell receptor beta chains from one sample sequenced in a study of blood T cell repertoires in COVID-19. Libraries were prepared by immunoSEQ multiplex PCR; TCRdb keeps only in-frame clonotypes and omits some of them. The table includes under 150,000 clones, around four fifths detected once. The specimen was PBMCs or T cells enriched from blood (not recorded which). Every receptor here comes from a woman between 40 and 50 years old who had recovered from COVID-19.

The chain links TRBV16 to TRBJ1-2; 7 bases match TRBD1. Germline V gene data show CDR1 as KGHSY and CDR2 as FQNENV. The CDR3 spans 13 residues. After removal of 0 bases from V and 8 bases from J, the junction contained 3 bases not matched to a gene. In nucleotides, the CDR3 is TGTGCCAGCAGCCAATCGACGGGACAGGGCTACACCTTC. Translating it yields CASSQSTGQGYTF.

This chain links TRBV18 with TRBJ2-1, with a tentative D call TRBD2 (6 bases). This CDR3 contains 19 residues. Germline-derived CDR1 and CDR2 are KGHSH and LQKENI. The V gene lost 1 base and the J gene lost 5 bases, with 24 bases spanning the gap. The CDR3 coding sequence is TGTGCCAGCTCACCACTACTCCCCGGAGGGTCACAGGAACACAATGAGCAGTTCTTC. It is translated as CASSPLLPGGSQEHNEQFF.

The chain couples TRBV4-1 to TRBJ2-7, with 7 bases that match TRBD2. The junction had 11 bases not matched to a gene; V was cut back by 2 bases and J by 7 bases. This CDR3 region has 15 residues. The germline V gene encodes CDR1 MGHRA and CDR2 YSYEKL. The CDR3 region is CASSQNGGSGSEQYF. The CDR3 DNA sequence: TGCGCCAGCAGCCAAAACGGGGGGTCAGGAAGTGAGCAGTACTTC.

J is TRBJ2-1 and V is TRBV5-5; 11 nucleotides agree with TRBD1. Germline CDR1 SGHKS, CDR2 YYEKEE (reference sequence). This CDR3 has 14 residues. V gave up 6 bases and J gave up 8 bases; unmatched junction bases: 7. This CDR3 reads CASTGTGGLDEQFF. In DNA form, the CDR3 reads TGTGCCAGCACCGGGACAGGGGGTTTGGATGAGCAGTTCTTC.

The gene calls are TRBV5-4 and TRBJ1-2, with 8 bases aligning to TRBD1. This CDR3 has 15 residues. Germline loops: CDR1 SGHNT, CDR2 YYREEE (reference sequence). After removal of 2 bases from V and 8 bases from J, the junction contained 11 bases not matched to a gene. This CDR3 reads CASSLSDRGEGGYTF. The DNA of the CDR3 is TGTGCCAGCAGCTTATCAGACAGGGGAGAGGGAGGCTACACCTTC.

V usage is TRBV5-1 and J usage is TRBJ2-1; 12 bases fit TRBD2. In germline, CDR1 is SGHRS, CDR2 YFSETQ. CDR3 length: 17 residues. The V segment lost 4 bases and the J segment 6 bases; nucleotides outside the gene matches: 11. DNA of the CDR3: TGCGCCAGCAGCCTTCTAGCCACTAGCGGGGGGCCCAATGAGCAGTTCTTC. This sequence encodes CASSLLATSGGPNEQFF.

CDR3 amino acids: CAITGGTGETDTQYF. The CDR3 region has the DNA TGTGCCATCACCGGGGGGACAGGGGAAACGGATACGCAGTATTTT. The J gene is TRBJ2-3, the V gene TRBV10-3, with 10 bases matching TRBD1. V was pared by 7 bases and J by 6 bases, with 10 bases of the junction left unmatched. Germline CDR1 and CDR2: ENHRY and SYGVKD. The CDR3 totals 15 residues.